Included here is one TCR beta chain sequence, with context. This clone was counted once. Its antigen target is currently unknown. Base qualities are not provided; no much larger clone lies one nucleotide away. This specimen comes from a study of tumor-infiltrating T cells and Merkel cell polyomavirus (dated by TCRdb to the late 2010s). Background for the entire study: CD8+ T cells specific for the Merkel cell polyomavirus KLL epitope were examined in Merkel cell carcinoma patients. Across the study, one tumor sample was a frozen nodal tumor digest and one was a flash-frozen core biopsy of a metastasis. Most of the whole-tumor samples were approximately 23-micron curls sectioned from formalin-fixed, paraffin-embedded tissue blocks. Varying disease stages were represented at patient presentation, and patients were followed for a median of 2.7 years (range about 1.1 to 6.0 years). Varied, non-standardized therapies, including chemotherapy, radiation and immunotherapies, were received by the patients. In about 14 samples, KLL-tetramer-sorted cells taken from blood or tumor-infiltrating lymphocytes underwent TRB sequencing, as did about a dozen matched whole-tumor samples.

On the study overall, not on this receptor specifically: Significantly improved MCC-specific survival was associated with a higher fraction of KLL-specific T cells within tumors (about 1.8-18% versus roughly 0-0.14%). The small sample size of the study (n of about twelve patients) is a limitation. Because the study covered only a single viral epitope, T cells targeting other Merkel cell polyomavirus epitopes were not captured. More unique KLL-specific clonotypes in tumors (5-108 vs 0-3) was associated with a significant MCC-specific survival advantage (P = 0.0051). KLL-specific TRB repertoires were diverse and largely private, with only one public clonotype among some 400 unique sequences, shared by two patients.

Robust positive staining for Merkel cell polyomavirus Large T antigen was observed by immunohistochemistry in the tumors of all patients. The study included about a dozen Merkel cell carcinoma patients who had robust KLL-tetramer+ populations, above 0.04% of CD8+ T cells, in blood and/or cultured TIL. All patients were identified as Caucasian, and a median age of roughly 59 years (range roughly 45 to 80 years) was recorded. For patients with unknown primaries who presented with nodal disease, or in cases where primary tissue was insufficient, lymph node tumors were analyzed. The method was the immunoSEQ multiplex PCR assay. Adaptive Biotechnologies (Seattle, WA) carried out the genomic DNA extraction, TRB sequencing and normalization. The published analysis was carried out like this. Clonality was computed as one minus Shannon entropy of productive TRB sequences normalized by log2 of unique productive sequences. KLL-specific clonotypes in tumors were found by matching TCRbeta CDR3 amino acid sequences to the sequences from the tetramer-sorted sample of each patient. The table was pulled from immuneACCESS by TCRdb, which kept in-frame rearrangements only. Such tables lose some clones; where checked, under half of the loss comes from unresolved V genes, and the rest has no known cause. Clone size and the V and J calls come from that table; the DNA yielded D and trimming. This sample has more than 20,000 clones in its table, and about 85% of those were observed once. The ten largest clones add up to around 2.8% of the sample.

V and J are trimmed by 4 bases and 5 bases, and the gene matches miss 8 bases of the junction. Including cysteine and phenylalanine, the CDR3 has 16 amino acids. The retained sequence is limited to the CDR3, 48 bases, with the frame set at the first base. Based on the germline V gene (reference sequence), the CDR1 and CDR2 sequences are MNHNY and SVGAGI. The chain is assembled from TRBV6-6 and TRBJ2-1, with 10 middle bases fitting TRBD1. The specimen was lymph node tissue. The sequence derives from a man aged 45-65 years with Merkel cell carcinoma. The DNA reads as follows: TGTGCCAGCAGTTCCTTCTCCGGGACAGGGGACAATGAGCAGTTCTTC. This encodes CASSSFSGTGDNEQFF.